A single sample is the source of the 8 T cell receptor beta chains below, sequenced in a study of blood T cell repertoires in COVID-19. Assay used: immunoSEQ multiplex PCR; TCRdb lists only in-frame clones, some missing. The repertoire holds some 50,000 clones, with approximately 80% as singletons. Source material: peripheral blood. These receptors were taken from a human donor with active or convalescent COVID-19. The donor label of this sample is uncertain.

The V and J genes are TRBV12-3 or TRBV12-4 and TRBJ1-3; D is ambiguous. V was shortened by 3 bases and J by 11 bases, with 11 bases between the two germline ends. The CDR3 has 12 amino acids. The CDR3 loop reads CASSFGRESIYF. The CDR3 bases are TGTGCCAGCAGTTTTGGCCGGGAATCCATATATTTT.

The V and J genes are TRBV4-1 and TRBJ2-1; 7 nucleotides match TRBD1. The V gene's germline CDR1 is MGHRA and CDR2 YSYEKL. With V trimmed by 1 base and J by 7 bases, 4 bases remained unmatched. This CDR3 is 14 amino acids long. CDR3 bases: TGCGCCAGCAGCCAAGTAAGGGACAGTAATGAGCAGTTCTTC. Amino acids: CASSQVRDSNEQFF.

The chain couples TRBV28 to TRBJ1-5, with D maybe TRBD1 (6 bases). The germline V and J ends were trimmed by 6 bases and 5 bases, with 17 bases remaining between them. CDR1 MDHEN and CDR2 SYDVKM come from the germline V gene. CDR3 length: 15 amino acids. The CDR3 spells CASSRAGGRHQPQHF. CDR3 nucleotides: TGTGCCAGCAGCCGGGCGGGGGGGCGGCATCAGCCCCAGCATTTT.

V is TRBV7-3 and J is TRBJ2-1, with 11 bases aligning to TRBD2. The CDR3 loop spans 17 amino acids. Per the germline V gene, CDR1 is SGHTA and CDR2 is FQGTGA. Losses at the gene ends were 0 bases for V and 8 bases for J; bases not matched to a gene: 9. The CDR3 spells CASSLTGSSGRSDEQFF. The CDR3 nucleotides are TGTGCCAGCAGCTTAACGGGGTCTAGCGGGAGGTCCGATGAGCAGTTCTTC.

V usage is TRBV6-5 and J usage is TRBJ1-5, with D possibly TRBD1 on 5 matching bases. Germline V gene data show CDR1 as MNHEY and CDR2 as SVGAGI. Trimming left V 5 bases short and J 4 bases short, with 12 bases between. The length of the CDR3 is 14 residues. CDR3 nucleotides: TGTGCCAGCAGTCCGATGGGGGGGAATCAGCCCCAGCATTTT. It is translated as CASSPMGGNQPQHF.

This clone was seen a single time. The chain joins TRBV19 to TRBJ2-7; TRBD2 matches at 8 bases. Germline CDR1 reads LNHDA; CDR2 reads SQIVND (reference sequence). The V and J ends lost 5 bases and 4 bases, in that order; junction bases with no gene match: 10. This CDR3 has 15 residues. Written as DNA, the CDR3 is TGTGCCAGTAGTTCGGGGGGGACTAGTCAGTACGAGCAGTACTTC. Translation gives CASSSGGTSQYEQYF.

This chain connects TRBV28 to TRBJ1-5; 7 nucleotides agree with TRBD1. Looked up from germline, CDR1 is MDHEN and CDR2 is SYDVKM. The V segment lost 6 bases and the J segment 7 bases; nucleotides outside the gene matches: 12. The CDR3 covers 15 residues. CDR3 sequence reads: CASRLLDREGQPQHF. Here the CDR3 DNA reads TGTGCCAGCAGACTTCTAGACAGGGAAGGCCAGCCCCAGCATTTT.

This clone appeared once. The chain links TRBV7-9 to TRBJ2-7; maybe TRBD1 (5 bases). Per the germline V gene, CDR1 is SEHNR and CDR2 is FQNEAQ (reference sequence). CDR3 length: 14 amino acids. V dropped 0 bases and J dropped 7 bases, with 13 bases sitting between them. The CDR3 region is CASSLAWGLDEQYF. In DNA, the CDR3 is TGTGCCAGCAGCTTAGCCTGGGGCCTTGATGAGCAGTACTTC.